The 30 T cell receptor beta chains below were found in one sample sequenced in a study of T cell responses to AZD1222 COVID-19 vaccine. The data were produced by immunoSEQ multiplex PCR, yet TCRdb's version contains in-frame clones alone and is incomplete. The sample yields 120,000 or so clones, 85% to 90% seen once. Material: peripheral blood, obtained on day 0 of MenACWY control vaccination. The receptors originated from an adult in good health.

In nucleotides, the CDR3 is TGTGCCAGCAGCACTCCTACGGCCGGGACTAGCGGGAGGACAAGCTCCTACAATGAGCAGTTCTTC. This encodes CASSTPTAGTSGRTSSYNEQFF. The chain joins TRBV7-3 to TRBJ2-1; 15 nucleotides agree with TRBD2. The germline CDR1 and CDR2 sequences are SGHTA and FQGTGA. There are 22 residues in the CDR3. V shed 5 bases, J shed 0 bases, and the junction held 17 bases outside the gene matches.

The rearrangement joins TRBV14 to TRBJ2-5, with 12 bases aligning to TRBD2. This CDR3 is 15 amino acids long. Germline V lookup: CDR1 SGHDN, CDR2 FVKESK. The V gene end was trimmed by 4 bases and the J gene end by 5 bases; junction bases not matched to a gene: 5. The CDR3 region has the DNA TGTGCCAGCAGCCGACTAGCGGGAGTCGGGGAGACCCAGTACTTC. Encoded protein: CASSRLAGVGETQYF. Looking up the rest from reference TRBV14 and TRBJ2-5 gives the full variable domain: EAGVTQFPSHSVIEKGQTVTLRCDPISGHDNLYWYRRVMGKEIKFLLHFVKESKQDESGMPNNRFLAERTGGTYSTLKVQPAELEDSGVYFCASSRLAGVGETQYFGPGTRLLVL.

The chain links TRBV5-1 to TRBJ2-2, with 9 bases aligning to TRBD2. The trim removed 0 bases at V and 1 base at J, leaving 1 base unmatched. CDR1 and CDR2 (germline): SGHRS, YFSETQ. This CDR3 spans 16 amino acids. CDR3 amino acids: CASSLVAGENTGELFF. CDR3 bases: TGCGCCAGCAGCTTGGTAGCGGGAGAGAACACCGGGGAGCTGTTTTTT.

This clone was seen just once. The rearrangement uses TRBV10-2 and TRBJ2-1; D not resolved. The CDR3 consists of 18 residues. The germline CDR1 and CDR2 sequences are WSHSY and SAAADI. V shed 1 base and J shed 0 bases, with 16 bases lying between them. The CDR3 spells CASSEWRNTMSSYNEQFF. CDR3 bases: TGCGCCAGCAGTGAGTGGCGGAACACGATGAGCTCCTACAATGAGCAGTTCTTC.

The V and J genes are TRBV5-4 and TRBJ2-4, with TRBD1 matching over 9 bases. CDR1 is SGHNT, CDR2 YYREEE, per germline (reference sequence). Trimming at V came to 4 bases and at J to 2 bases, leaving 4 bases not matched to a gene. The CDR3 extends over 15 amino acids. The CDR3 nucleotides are TGTGCCAGCAGCCTACAGGGGGCAACCAAAAACATTCAGTACTTC. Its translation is CASSLQGATKNIQYF.

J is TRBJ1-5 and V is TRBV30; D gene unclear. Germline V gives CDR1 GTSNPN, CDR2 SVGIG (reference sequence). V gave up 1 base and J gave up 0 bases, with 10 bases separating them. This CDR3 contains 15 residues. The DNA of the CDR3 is TGTGCCTGGAGTGCCCGTTTTAATAGCAATCAGCCCCAGCATTTT. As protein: CAWSARFNSNQPQHF.

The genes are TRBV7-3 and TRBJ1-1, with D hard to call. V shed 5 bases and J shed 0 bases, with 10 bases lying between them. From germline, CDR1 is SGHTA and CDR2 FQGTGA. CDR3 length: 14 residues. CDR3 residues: CASSPQGMNTEAFF. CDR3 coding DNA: TGTGCCAGCAGCCCCCAAGGTATGAACACTGAAGCTTTCTTT.

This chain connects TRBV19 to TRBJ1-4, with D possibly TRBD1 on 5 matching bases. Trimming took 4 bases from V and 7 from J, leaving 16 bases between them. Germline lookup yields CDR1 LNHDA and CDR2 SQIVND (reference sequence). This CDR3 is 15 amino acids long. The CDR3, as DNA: TGTGCCAGTAGTACGGGACTCCAAGGAGGTGAAAAACTGTTTTTT. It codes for CASSTGLQGGEKLFF.

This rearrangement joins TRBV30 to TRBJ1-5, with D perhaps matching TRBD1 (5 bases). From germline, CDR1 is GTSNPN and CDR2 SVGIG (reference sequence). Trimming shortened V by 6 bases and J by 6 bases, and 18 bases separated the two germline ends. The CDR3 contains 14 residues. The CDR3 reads CACSQGGPLQPQHF. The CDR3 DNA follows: TGTGCCTGTAGCCAGGGTGGACCCCTTCAGCCCCAGCATTTT.

The CDR3 protein is CSVGRATYEQYF. CDR3 bases: TGCAGCGTTGGCAGGGCTACCTACGAGCAGTACTTC. J is TRBJ2-7 and V is TRBV29-1; D might be TRBD1 (5 bases). V was pared by 4 bases and J by 2 bases, with 9 bases between. This CDR3 is built from 12 residues. The germline V gene encodes CDR1 SQVTM and CDR2 ANQGSEA.

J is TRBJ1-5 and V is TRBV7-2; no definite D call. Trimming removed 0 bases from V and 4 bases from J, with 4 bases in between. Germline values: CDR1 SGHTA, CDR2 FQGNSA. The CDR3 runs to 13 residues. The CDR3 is CASSLARNQPQHF. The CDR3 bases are TGTGCCAGCAGCTTAGCGAGGAATCAGCCCCAGCATTTT. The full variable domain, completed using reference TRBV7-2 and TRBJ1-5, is GAGVSQSPSNKVTEKGKDVELRCDPISGHTALYWYRQSLGQGLEFLIYFQGNSAPDKSGLPSDRFSAERTGGSVSTLTIQRTQQEDSAVYLCASSLARNQPQHFGDGTRLSIL.

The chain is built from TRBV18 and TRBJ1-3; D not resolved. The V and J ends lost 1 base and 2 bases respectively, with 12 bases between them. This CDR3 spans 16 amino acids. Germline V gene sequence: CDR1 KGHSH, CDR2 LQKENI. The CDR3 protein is CASSPRAVTAGNTIYF. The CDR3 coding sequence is TGTGCCAGCTCACCACGGGCAGTAACAGCTGGAAACACCATATATTTT.

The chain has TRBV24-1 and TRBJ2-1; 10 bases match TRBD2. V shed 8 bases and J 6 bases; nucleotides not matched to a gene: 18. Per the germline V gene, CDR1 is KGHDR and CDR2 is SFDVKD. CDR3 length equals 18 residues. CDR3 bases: TGTGCCACCAATAGAGTTCTAGCGGGAGCCCGGCGAACCAATGAGCAGTTCTTC. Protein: CATNRVLAGARRTNEQFF.

The CDR3 reads CASSWDRAGYTF. The CDR3 nucleotides read TGTGCCAGCAGCTGGGACAGGGCTGGCTACACCTTC. The J gene is TRBJ1-2, the V gene TRBV12-3 or TRBV12-4; 9 nucleotides match TRBD1. J was trimmed by 7 bases and V by 6 bases; bases with no gene match: 3. This CDR3 comprises 12 residues.

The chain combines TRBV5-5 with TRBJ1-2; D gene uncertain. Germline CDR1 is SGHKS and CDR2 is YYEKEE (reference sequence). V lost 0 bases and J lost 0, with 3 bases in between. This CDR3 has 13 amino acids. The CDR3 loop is CASSLETNYGYTF. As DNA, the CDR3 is TGTGCCAGCAGCTTGGAGACTAACTATGGCTACACCTTC.

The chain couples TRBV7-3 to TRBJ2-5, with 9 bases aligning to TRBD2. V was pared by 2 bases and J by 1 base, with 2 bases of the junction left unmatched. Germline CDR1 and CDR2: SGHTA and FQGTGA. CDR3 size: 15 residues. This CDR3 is CASSLGSGGQETQYF. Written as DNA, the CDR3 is TGTGCCAGCAGCTTAGGTAGCGGGGGCCAAGAGACCCAGTACTTC.

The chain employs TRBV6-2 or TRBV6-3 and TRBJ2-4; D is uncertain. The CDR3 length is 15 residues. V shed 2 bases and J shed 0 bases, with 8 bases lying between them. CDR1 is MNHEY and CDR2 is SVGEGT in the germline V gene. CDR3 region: CASSYATLAKNIQYF. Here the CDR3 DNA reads TGTGCCAGCAGTTACGCTACCCTAGCCAAAAACATTCAGTACTTC.

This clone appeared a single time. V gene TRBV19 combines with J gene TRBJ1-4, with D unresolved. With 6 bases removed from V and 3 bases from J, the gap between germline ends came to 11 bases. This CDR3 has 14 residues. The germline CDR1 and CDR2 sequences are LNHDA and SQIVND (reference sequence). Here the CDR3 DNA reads TGTGCCAGTAGCCATTGGGCACCTAATGAAAAACTGTTTTTT. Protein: CASSHWAPNEKLFF. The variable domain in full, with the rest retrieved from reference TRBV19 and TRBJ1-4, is DGGITQSPKYLFRKEGQNVTLSCEQNLNHDAMYWYRQDPGQGLRLIYYSQIVNDFQKGDIAEGYSVSREKKESFPLTVTSAQKNPTAFYLCASSHWAPNEKLFFGSGTQLSVL.

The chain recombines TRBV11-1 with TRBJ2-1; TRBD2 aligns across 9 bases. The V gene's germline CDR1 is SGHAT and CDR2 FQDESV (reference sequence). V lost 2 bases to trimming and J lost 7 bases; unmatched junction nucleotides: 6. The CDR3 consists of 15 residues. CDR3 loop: CASSLSQAGGNEQFF. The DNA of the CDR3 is TGTGCCAGCAGCTTAAGCCAGGCGGGAGGGAATGAGCAGTTCTTC. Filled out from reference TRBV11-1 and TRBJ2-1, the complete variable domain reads EAEVAQSPRYKITEKSQAVAFWCDPISGHATLYWYRQILGQGPELLVQFQDESVVDDSQLPKDRFSAERLKGVDSTLKIQPAELGDSAMYLCASSLSQAGGNEQFFGPGTRLTVL.

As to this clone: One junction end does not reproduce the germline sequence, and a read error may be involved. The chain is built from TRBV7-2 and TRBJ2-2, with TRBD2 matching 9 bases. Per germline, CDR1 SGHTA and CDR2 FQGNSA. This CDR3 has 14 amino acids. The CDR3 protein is CASSSGLAQDVRIF. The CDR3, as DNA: TGTGCCAGCAGCTCCGGACTAGCGCAGGACGTAAGAATTTTT.

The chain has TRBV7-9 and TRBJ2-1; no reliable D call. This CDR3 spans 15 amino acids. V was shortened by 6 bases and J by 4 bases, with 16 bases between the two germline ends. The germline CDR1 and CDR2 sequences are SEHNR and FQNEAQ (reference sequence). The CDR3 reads CASSPTRAYYNEQFF. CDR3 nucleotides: TGTGCCAGCAGTCCTACTCGAGCCTATTACAATGAGCAGTTCTTC.

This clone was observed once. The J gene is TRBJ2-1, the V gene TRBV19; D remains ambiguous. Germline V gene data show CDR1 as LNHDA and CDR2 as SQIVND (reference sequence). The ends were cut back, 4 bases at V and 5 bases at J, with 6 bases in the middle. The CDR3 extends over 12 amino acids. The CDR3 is CASSRQDNEQFF. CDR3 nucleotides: TGTGCCAGTAGTAGGCAGGACAATGAGCAGTTCTTC.

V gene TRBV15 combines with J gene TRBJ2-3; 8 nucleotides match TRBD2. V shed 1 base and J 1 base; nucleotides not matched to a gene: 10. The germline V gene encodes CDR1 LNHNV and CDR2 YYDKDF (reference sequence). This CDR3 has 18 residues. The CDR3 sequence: CATSRVAGLPTGTDTQYF. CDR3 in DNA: TGTGCCACCAGCAGAGTAGCGGGACTCCCCACGGGCACAGATACGCAGTATTTT.

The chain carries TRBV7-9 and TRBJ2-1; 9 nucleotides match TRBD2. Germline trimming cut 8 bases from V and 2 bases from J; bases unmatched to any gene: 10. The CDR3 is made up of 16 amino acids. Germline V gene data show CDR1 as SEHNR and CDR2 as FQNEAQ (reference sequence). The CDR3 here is CASGAGGPRAYNEQFF. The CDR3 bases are TGTGCCAGCGGGGCGGGAGGGCCCCGGGCCTACAATGAGCAGTTCTTC.

The CDR3: CASSLGGDSLSYNEQFF. As DNA, the CDR3 is TGTGCCAGCAGCTTAGGTGGGGACTCCCTCTCCTACAATGAGCAGTTCTTC. This rearrangement joins TRBV7-3 to TRBJ2-1, with D maybe TRBD2 (6 bases). Trimming left V 2 bases short and J 0 bases short, with 14 bases between. This CDR3 spans 17 amino acids. Per germline, CDR1 SGHTA and CDR2 FQGTGA.

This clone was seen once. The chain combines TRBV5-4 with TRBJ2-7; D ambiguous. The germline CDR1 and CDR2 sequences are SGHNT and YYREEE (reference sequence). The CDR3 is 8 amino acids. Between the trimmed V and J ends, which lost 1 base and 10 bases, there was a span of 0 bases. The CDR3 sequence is CASSLQYF. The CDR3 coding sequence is TGTGCCAGCAGCTTGCAGTACTTC.

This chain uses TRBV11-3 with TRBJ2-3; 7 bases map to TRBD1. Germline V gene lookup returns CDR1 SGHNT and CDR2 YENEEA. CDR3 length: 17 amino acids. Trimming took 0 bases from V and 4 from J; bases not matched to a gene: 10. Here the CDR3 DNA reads TGTGCCAGCAGCTTAGATCTGAAAGGGGGCAGCGCAGATACGCAGTATTTT. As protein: CASSLDLKGGSADTQYF.

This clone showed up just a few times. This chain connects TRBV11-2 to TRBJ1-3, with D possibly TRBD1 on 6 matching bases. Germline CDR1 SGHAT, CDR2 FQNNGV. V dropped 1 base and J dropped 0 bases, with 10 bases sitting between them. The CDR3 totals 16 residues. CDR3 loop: CASSLVMTGSGNTIYF. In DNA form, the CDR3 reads TGTGCCAGCAGCTTAGTTATGACAGGCTCTGGAAACACCATATATTTT.

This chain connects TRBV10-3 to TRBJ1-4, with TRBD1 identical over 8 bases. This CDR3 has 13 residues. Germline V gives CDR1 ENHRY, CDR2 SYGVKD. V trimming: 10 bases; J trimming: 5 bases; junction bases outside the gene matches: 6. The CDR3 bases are TGTGCCACCCAGACAGGGGAGAATGAAAAACTGTTTTTT. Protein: CATQTGENEKLFF.

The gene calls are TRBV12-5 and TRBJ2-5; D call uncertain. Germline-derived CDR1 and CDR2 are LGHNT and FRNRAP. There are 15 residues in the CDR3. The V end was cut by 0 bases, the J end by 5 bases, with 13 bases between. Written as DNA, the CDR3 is TGTGCTAGTGGTTTGGTACCCACCCGACCGGAGACCCAGTACTTC. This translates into CASGLVPTRPETQYF.